A single sample is the source of the 30 T cell receptor beta chains below, sequenced in a study of control samples from healthy donors and cancer patients. Only in-frame clones appear in the TCRdb table, and some are missing; sequencing was by immunoSEQ multiplex PCR. This sample yields around 77,000 clones, of which around 92% are seen a single time; 5.8% belongs to the top ten. Input material: blood. These receptors all stem from a woman aged 60-75 years in good health.

The rearrangement links TRBV6-1 to TRBJ1-1; D gene uncertain. Trimming removed 1 base from V and 4 bases from J, with 7 bases in between. Germline CDR1 and CDR2: MNHNS and SASEGT. The CDR3 consists of 13 residues. Here the CDR3 reads CASSEEGFTEAFF. The CDR3 bases are TGTGCCAGCAGTGAAGAGGGTTTCACTGAAGCTTTCTTT.

The chain combines TRBV2 with TRBJ2-7; D is ambiguous. V was shortened by 3 bases and J by 8 bases, with 11 bases between the two germline ends. Germline V CDR1 and CDR2: SNHLY, FYNNEI. The CDR3 spans 12 residues. CDR3 in amino acids: CASSDVGYQQYF. CDR3 sequence (DNA): TGTGCCAGCAGTGATGTGGGGTACCAGCAGTACTTC.

V and J are TRBV28 and TRBJ1-6; a weak D match, TRBD1 (5 bases). In germline, CDR1 is MDHEN, CDR2 SYDVKM. The CDR3 consists of 14 residues. V was cut by 1 base and J by 6 bases, with 7 bases left in between. The CDR3 region has the DNA TGTGCCAGCAGTTTATACAGGATTAATTCACCCCTCCACTTT. Translated, it gives CASSLYRINSPLHF. The full variable domain, with the rest looked up from reference TRBV28 and TRBJ1-6, is DVKVTQSSRYLVKRTGEKVFLECVQDMDHENMFWYRQDPGLGLRLIYFSYDVKMKEKGDIPEGYSVSREKKERFSLILESASTNQTSMYLCASSLYRINSPLHFGNGTRLTVT.

This clone was seen only a few times. V usage is TRBV2 and J usage is TRBJ1-5; D is unresolved. The germline CDR1 and CDR2 sequences are SNHLY and FYNNEI. Deletions cut 2 bases from V and 3 bases from J, with 11 bases between. The CDR3 has 15 residues. The CDR3: CASSERETDNQPQHF. CDR3 DNA sequence: TGTGCCAGCAGTGAAAGGGAAACCGACAATCAGCCCCAGCATTTT.

The V gene is TRBV4-1, the J gene TRBJ1-6, with D possibly matching TRBD1 (5 bases). Germline CDR1 reads MGHRA; CDR2 reads YSYEKL. The CDR3 is 17 amino acids. V was shortened by 1 base and J by 9 bases, with 19 bases between the two germline ends. As DNA, the CDR3 is TGCGCCAGCAGCCAAGTACTGGCCGGGGCCTTGGCTTCACCCCTCCACTTT. This translates into CASSQVLAGALASPLHF.

The chain employs TRBV19 and TRBJ2-1, with unresolved D. Germline CDR1 reads LNHDA; CDR2 reads SQIVND (reference sequence). Trimming removed 5 bases at V and 10 bases at J, with 12 bases between. This CDR3 is built from 12 residues. The CDR3 nucleotides read TGTGCCAGTAGTGGGCACAGAGGAGAGCAGTTCTTC. Encoded protein: CASSGHRGEQFF.

The J gene is TRBJ1-6, the V gene TRBV29-1; D call uncertain. The germline gives CDR1 SQVTM, CDR2 ANQGSEA. The V end was cut by 6 bases, the J end by 5 bases, with 11 bases between. This CDR3 region has 13 residues. CDR3 sequence: CSVALGNNSPLHF. DNA for the CDR3: TGCAGCGTGGCCTTGGGGAATAATTCACCCCTCCACTTT.

The V and J genes are TRBV6-5 and TRBJ1-2; TRBD1 matches at 10 bases. This CDR3 is built from 15 residues. J gave up 7 bases and V 4 bases, and 9 bases lay outside the gene matches. CDR1 is MNHEY and CDR2 is SVGAGI in the germline V gene. CDR3 residues: CASSSYSTGGLGYTF. The CDR3 coding sequence is TGTGCCAGCAGTTCCTACTCGACAGGGGGCCTTGGCTACACCTTC.

J is TRBJ2-1 and V is TRBV5-6; D ambiguous. V shed 4 bases and J shed 2 bases, with 7 bases lying between them. The CDR3 spans 13 residues. Germline values: CDR1 SGHDT, CDR2 YYEEEE. CDR3: CASSPSPYNEQFF. CDR3 nucleotide sequence: TGTGCCAGCAGCCCATCCCCCTACAATGAGCAGTTCTTC.

The chain uses TRBV7-8 and TRBJ2-2; D perhaps matches TRBD2 (5 bases). Germline CDR1 is SGHVS and CDR2 is FQNEAQ. This CDR3 spans 15 amino acids. The V gene lost 4 bases and the J gene lost 7 bases, with 16 bases spanning the gap. The CDR3: CASSSPGRLVGELFF. CDR3 coding DNA: TGTGCCAGCAGCTCCCCGGGGAGACTCGTCGGGGAGCTGTTTTTT.

The CDR3 reads CASRTGSSGGNTIYF. CDR3 DNA sequence: TGTGCCAGCAGGACAGGGTCCTCTGGGGGAAACACCATATATTTT. This chain links TRBV28 with TRBJ1-3, with 7 bases matching TRBD1. With V trimmed by 6 bases and J by 4 bases, 9 bases remained unmatched. The CDR3 is made up of 15 amino acids. Per germline, CDR1 MDHEN and CDR2 SYDVKM.

This chain links TRBV5-4 with TRBJ2-1; D could derive from TRBD1 or TRBD2 (6 bases each). The germline V gene has CDR1 SGHNT and CDR2 YYREEE (reference sequence). CDR3 length: 11 amino acids. The CDR3 DNA sequence: TGTGCTACGACTGGGGGGCGTGAGCAGTTCTTC. This gives the protein CATTGGREQFF.

V usage is TRBV7-2 and J usage is TRBJ1-5; D ambiguous. The germline gives CDR1 SGHTA, CDR2 FQGNSA. The CDR3 loop spans 15 amino acids. V dropped 2 bases and J dropped 2 bases, with 10 bases sitting between them. In nucleotides, the CDR3 is TGTGCCAGCAGCTTAAGGTGGAGGGGCAATCAGCCCCAGCATTTT. As protein: CASSLRWRGNQPQHF.

The chain uses TRBV7-6 and TRBJ1-1; TRBD1 is a possible D gene (6 bases). The CDR3 runs 16 residues. The V and J ends lost 5 bases and 1 base respectively, with 17 bases between them. Looked up from germline, CDR1 is SGHVS and CDR2 is FNYEAQ. The CDR3 DNA reads as TGTGCCAGCAGCGGCACACCGGGACATAAGAACACTGAAGCTTTCTTT. It is translated as CASSGTPGHKNTEAFF.

V usage is TRBV2 and J usage is TRBJ2-7, with D tentatively TRBD1 (6 bases). The CDR3 contains 12 residues. V lost 7 bases, J lost 3 bases, and 10 bases lay in between. CDR1 SNHLY and CDR2 FYNNEI come from the germline V gene. The CDR3: CASIARGYEQYF. The CDR3 DNA is TGTGCCAGCATAGCCAGGGGCTACGAGCAGTACTTC.

The chain uses TRBV7-2 and TRBJ2-3, with D unresolved. The CDR3 length is 14 residues. In germline, CDR1 is SGHTA, CDR2 FQGNSA. V shed 1 base and J shed 1 base, with 6 bases lying between them. The CDR3 spells CASSLVRGTDTQYF. CDR3 DNA: TGTGCCAGCAGCTTAGTTAGGGGCACAGATACGCAGTATTTT.

The J gene is TRBJ1-2, the V gene TRBV7-9, with 8 bases matching TRBD1. V gave up 5 bases and J gave up 8 bases; unmatched junction bases: 13. Germline CDR1 SEHNR, CDR2 FQNEAQ (reference sequence). The CDR3 contains 15 residues. In DNA, the CDR3 is TGTGCCAGCAGCCTATCAGGCGGACAGGGAAAGGGCTACACCTTC. This translates into CASSLSGGQGKGYTF.

The rearrangement uses TRBV18 and TRBJ2-2; tentative D call: TRBD2 (5 bases). CDR3 size: 16 residues. Germline V gene lookup returns CDR1 KGHSH and CDR2 LQKENI. The V and J ends lost 3 bases and 4 bases respectively, with 15 bases between them. The CDR3 protein is CASSPPSRGPTGELFF. The CDR3 coding sequence is TGTGCCAGCTCACCTCCAAGTCGGGGTCCCACCGGGGAGCTGTTTTTT.

This clone was seen just once. This chain connects TRBV6-6 to TRBJ2-3; 8 bases fit TRBD2. The CDR3 has 16 amino acids. The ends lost 4 bases at V and 3 bases at J; junction bases unmatched: 9. In germline, CDR1 is MNHNY, CDR2 SVGAGI (reference sequence). CDR3 nucleotides: TGTGCCAGCAGTTCCCGAGCGGGAGTAGGTACAGATACGCAGTATTTT. Translated: CASSSRAGVGTDTQYF.

J is TRBJ1-1 and V is TRBV14, with D perhaps matching TRBD1 (5 bases). Trimming left V 4 bases short and J 1 base short, with 7 bases between. CDR1 is SGHDN, CDR2 FVKESK, per germline. There are 13 residues in the CDR3. The CDR3 DNA reads TGTGCCAGCAGCCCCCAGGGGAACACTGAAGCTTTCTTT. As protein: CASSPQGNTEAFF.

The CDR3 region is CASSQVTGAGNYGYTF. In DNA, the CDR3 is TGCGCCAGCAGCCAGGTTACAGGGGCAGGGAACTATGGCTACACCTTC. V gene TRBV4-1 combines with J gene TRBJ1-2; 7 bases match TRBD1. The CDR3 length is 16 residues. Germline trimming cut 3 bases from V and 2 bases from J; bases unmatched to any gene: 9. Germline loops: CDR1 MGHRA, CDR2 YSYEKL.

This clone has a single count. The J gene is TRBJ2-3, the V gene TRBV19; 12 nucleotides agree with TRBD2. The J segment lost 3 bases and the V segment lost 3 bases, leaving 10 bases of the junction unmatched. Germline V lookup: CDR1 LNHDA, CDR2 SQIVND (reference sequence). The CDR3 is 18 amino acids. The CDR3 is CASSIGLAGGRATDTQYF. CDR3 coding DNA: TGTGCCAGTAGTATTGGTCTAGCGGGAGGGAGGGCAACAGATACGCAGTATTTT. The variable domain in full, with the rest retrieved from reference TRBV19 and TRBJ2-3, is DGGITQSPKYLFRKEGQNVTLSCEQNLNHDAMYWYRQDPGQGLRLIYYSQIVNDFQKGDIAEGYSVSREKKESFPLTVTSAQKNPTAFYLCASSIGLAGGRATDTQYFGPGTRLTVL.

This chain links TRBV18 with TRBJ2-3; 9 bases line up with TRBD1. Germline CDR1 and CDR2: KGHSH and LQKENI. V shed 2 bases and J 6 bases; nucleotides not matched to a gene: 9. There are 16 residues in the CDR3. CDR3 region: CASSPRTGVVSDTQYF. DNA of the CDR3: TGTGCCAGCTCACCAAGGACAGGGGTGGTATCGGATACGCAGTATTTT.

The chain's CDR3 is CSASAGGNEQFF. Written as DNA, the CDR3 is TGCAGTGCTAGTGCAGGGGGCAATGAGCAGTTCTTC. V is TRBV20-1 and J is TRBJ2-1; 7 bases agree with TRBD1. This CDR3 contains 12 residues. V shed 3 bases and J 6 bases; nucleotides not matched to a gene: 2. CDR1 is DFQATT and CDR2 is SNEGSKA in the germline V gene (reference sequence).

The CDR3 spells CASINKEASGNTYEQYF. In DNA, the CDR3 is TGTGCCAGCATCAATAAGGAAGCTAGCGGGAACACCTACGAGCAGTACTTC. The chain links TRBV2 to TRBJ2-7; TRBD2 agrees at 9 bases. CDR3 length: 17 amino acids. V shed 7 bases, J shed 2 bases, and the junction held 15 bases outside the gene matches. Germline CDR1 and CDR2: SNHLY and FYNNEI.

This chain connects TRBV18 to TRBJ1-5; D uncertain. The CDR3 contains 15 residues. Germline CDR1 is KGHSH and CDR2 is LQKENI. Deletions cut 6 bases from V and 6 bases from J, with 18 bases between. DNA of the CDR3: TGTGCCAGCTCCCCCACGTGGACTAGCGGTCAGCCCCAGCATTTT. This sequence encodes CASSPTWTSGQPQHF.

V gene TRBV3-1 (or the pseudogene TRBV3-2) combines with J gene TRBJ1-1; perhaps TRBD1 as D (5 bases). The V gene's germline CDR1 is LGHDT and CDR2 YNNKEL (reference sequence). Trimming took 4 bases from V and 1 from J, leaving 10 bases between them. The CDR3 has 14 residues. This CDR3 is CASSRGRRNTEAFF. The DNA for the CDR3 is TGTGCCAGCAGCCGGGGGAGGAGGAACACTGAAGCTTTCTTT.

The chain uses TRBV6-2 or TRBV6-3 and TRBJ2-3; 10 bases are a match to TRBD2. The CDR3 runs 19 residues. V lost 0 bases to trimming and J lost 2 bases; unmatched junction nucleotides: 11. CDR1 is MNHEY and CDR2 is SVGEGT in the germline V gene. This chain's CDR3 is CASSYSRNLAGATTDTQYF. DNA for the CDR3: TGTGCCAGCAGTTACTCAAGGAATCTAGCGGGAGCGACCACAGATACGCAGTATTTT.

The chain combines TRBV28 with TRBJ2-1; no reliable D call. Per the germline V gene, CDR1 is MDHEN and CDR2 is SYDVKM. The CDR3 runs 12 residues. Trimming shortened V by 3 bases and J by 6 bases, and 6 bases separated the two germline ends. In DNA, the CDR3 is TGTGCCAGCAGTTTTCCGACCAATGAGCAGTTCTTC. It specifies CASSFPTNEQFF.

This clone appeared a single time. This chain joins TRBV19 and TRBJ1-2; 9 positions agree with TRBD1. Trimming cost V 3 bases and J 8 bases; bases outside gene matches: 10. This CDR3 is 15 amino acids long. Germline CDR1 reads LNHDA; CDR2 reads SQIVND (reference sequence). The CDR3 reads CASSISGQGYYGYTF. The CDR3 region has the DNA TGTGCCAGTAGTATTTCCGGACAGGGGTATTACGGCTACACCTTC.